This T cell receptor (beta chain) was captured in a study of patients and donors after allogeneic stem cell transplantation. One entry per CDR3 protein, called by TCRdb with MiXCR from the RT-PCR reads. This sample has about 960,000 distinct CDR3 sequences; over 15% occur once, and the top ten carry roughly 6.4%. This CDR3 contains 15 residues. The V gene's germline CDR1 is SGDLS and CDR2 YYNGEE. The V gene lost 0 bases and the J gene lost 2 bases, with 9 bases spanning the gap. This sequence originates from a human donor who was either an allogeneic HSCT recipient or a stem cell or donor lymphocyte infusion donor (not recorded which). It is not recorded whose cells these are; they may come from a transplant donor. Input material: blood, either unsorted or a sorted T cell fraction (not recorded which). The chain has TRBV9 and TRBJ1-3; D remains ambiguous. The CDR3 protein is CASSVVPGPGNTIYF. CDR3 nucleotides: TGTGCCAGCAGCGTAGTGCCAGGCCCTGGAAACACCATATATTTT.